A single sample gave rise to the 9 T cell receptor beta chains below, sequenced in a study of blood T cell repertoires in COVID-19. Data came from immunoSEQ multiplex PCR; TCRdb stores just in-frame clones and leaves some out. The data hold approximately 150,000 clones, with more than 70% observed a single time. Material for sequencing was PBMCs or T cells enriched from blood (not recorded which). These receptors were obtained from a man between 35 and 55 years old who had recovered from COVID-19.

The V and J genes are TRBV19 and TRBJ2-3; 7 nucleotides match TRBD2. Germline trimming cut 1 base from V and 6 bases from J; bases unmatched to any gene: 7. The CDR3 consists of 15 residues. In germline, CDR1 is LNHDA, CDR2 SQIVND (reference sequence). The CDR3 is CASSIARRGGDTQYF. In DNA form, the CDR3 reads TGTGCCAGTAGTATAGCGAGGCGCGGGGGTGATACGCAGTATTTT.

In its sample, this clone was seen once. The V gene is TRBV19, the J gene TRBJ1-5; tentative D call: TRBD1 (6 bases). With 6 bases removed from V and 6 bases from J, the gap between germline ends came to 15 bases. The CDR3 is 14 residues long. Germline-derived CDR1 and CDR2 are LNHDA and SQIVND (reference sequence). The CDR3 DNA sequence: TGTGCCAGTAGGTGGGAACAGGGCAGTCAGCCCCAGCATTTT. It specifies CASRWEQGSQPQHF.

This chain links TRBV2 with TRBJ2-2, with TRBD2 as a possible D gene (5 bases). Trimming stripped 9 bases from V and 4 bases from J, with 9 bases between. The V gene's germline CDR1 is SNHLY and CDR2 FYNNEI. CDR3 length equals 12 residues. The DNA for the CDR3 is TGTGCCAGTAAACGGGGCACCGGGGAGCTGTTTTTT. Amino acids: CASKRGTGELFF. Drawing the rest from reference TRBV2 and TRBJ2-2, the complete variable domain is EPEVTQTPSHQVTQMGQEVILRCVPISNHLYFYWYRQILGQKVEFLVSFYNNEISEKSEIFDDQFSVERPDGSNFTLKIRSTKLEDSAMYFCASKRGTGELFFGEGSRLTVL.

The rearrangement uses TRBV4-2 and TRBJ1-6; D not certain. Germline lookup yields CDR1 LGHNA and CDR2 YNFKEQ. The CDR3 spans 15 residues. V lost 5 bases and J lost 7, with 15 bases in between. The CDR3 sequence: CASSGTRGTNSPLHF. The DNA of the CDR3 is TGTGCCAGCAGCGGAACCCGGGGAACGAATTCACCCCTCCACTTT.

The chain links TRBV7-3 to TRBJ1-1; D may be TRBD1 (5 bases). Germline V lookup: CDR1 SGHTA, CDR2 FQGTGA. This CDR3 region has 13 residues. V was clipped by 2 bases and J by 5 bases, with 9 bases between them. The DNA for the CDR3 is TGTGCCAGCAGCTTAGATCGGGGGACTGAAGCTTTCTTT. Its translation is CASSLDRGTEAFF.

The CDR3 sequence: CASSPSYPSRSTEAFF. CDR3 DNA sequence: TGTGCCAGCAGCCCATCCTACCCGAGTAGGAGCACTGAAGCTTTCTTT. The chain carries TRBV3-1 (or the pseudogene TRBV3-2) and TRBJ1-1; D unresolved. CDR1 is LGHDT and CDR2 is YNNKEL in the germline V gene (reference sequence). V was shortened by 4 bases and J by 4 bases, with 19 bases between the two germline ends. The CDR3 spans 16 residues.

This clone was seen a handful of times. V and J are TRBV6-2 or TRBV6-3 and TRBJ2-1; 9 bases match TRBD1. J gave up 6 bases and V 0 bases, and 3 bases lay outside the gene matches. Per the germline V gene, CDR1 is MNHEY and CDR2 is SVGEGT. This CDR3 comprises 15 residues. The CDR3 DNA reads as TGTGCCAGCAGTTACTCTGGGACAGGGTCCAATGAGCAGTTCTTC. It translates to CASSYSGTGSNEQFF.

V usage is TRBV23-1 and J usage is TRBJ1-1; no reliable D call. TRBV23-1 is an open reading frame whose function is uncertain. Trimming removed 4 bases from V and 6 bases from J, with 12 bases in between. The CDR3 length is 13 residues. CDR3: CASSRIWRAEAFF. In DNA form, the CDR3 reads TGCGCCAGCAGTCGGATTTGGCGGGCTGAAGCTTTCTTT.

The chain employs TRBV7-3 and TRBJ1-2, with a tentative D call TRBD1 (5 bases). Germline CDR1 and CDR2: SGHTA and FQGTGA. The CDR3 is 15 residues long. Trimming pared 5 bases from V and 6 bases from J, leaving 19 bases between. The chain's CDR3 is CASSPAPGRVDGYTF. The CDR3 nucleotides are TGTGCCAGCAGCCCCGCCCCCGGCAGGGTGGATGGCTACACCTTC.